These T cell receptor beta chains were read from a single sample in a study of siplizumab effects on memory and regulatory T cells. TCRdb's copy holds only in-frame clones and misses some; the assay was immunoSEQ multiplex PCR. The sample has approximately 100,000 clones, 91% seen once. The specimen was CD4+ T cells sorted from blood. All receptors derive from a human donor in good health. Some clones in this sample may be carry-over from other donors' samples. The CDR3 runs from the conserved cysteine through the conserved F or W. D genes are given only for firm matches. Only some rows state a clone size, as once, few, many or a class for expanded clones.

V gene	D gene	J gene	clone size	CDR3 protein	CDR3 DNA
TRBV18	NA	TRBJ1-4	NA	CASSRYGQSTNEKLFF	TGTGCCAGCTCTCGTTACGGACAGTCAACTAATGAAAAACTGTTTTTT
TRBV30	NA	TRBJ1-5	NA	CAWSISRKGTSTGNQPQHF	TGTGCCTGGAGCATAAGCCGGAAGGGGACATCTACGGGCAATCAGCCCCAGCATTTT
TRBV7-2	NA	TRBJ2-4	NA	CASSFRGAKNIQYF	TGTGCCAGCAGCTTCCGGGGGGCCAAAAACATTCAGTACTTC
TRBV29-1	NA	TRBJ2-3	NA	CSVEEARADTQYF	TGCAGCGTTGAAGAGGCGCGGGCAGATACGCAGTATTTT
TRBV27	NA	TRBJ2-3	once	CASSQRVPSTDTQYF	TGTGCCAGCAGTCAACGAGTACCTAGCACAGATACGCAGTATTTT
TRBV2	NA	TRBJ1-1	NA	CASRTRGANTEAFF	TGTGCCAGCAGGACCCGGGGGGCGAACACTGAAGCTTTCTTT
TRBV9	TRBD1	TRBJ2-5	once	CASTHLQGSGETQYF	TGTGCCAGCACCCATTTACAGGGGTCGGGTGAGACCCAGTACTTC
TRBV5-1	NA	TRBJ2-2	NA	CASSSLRGGNTGELFF	TGCGCCAGCAGCTCCCTTAGGGGAGGAAACACCGGGGAGCTGTTTTTT
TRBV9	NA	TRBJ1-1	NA	CASSLGQLPMNTEAFF	TGTGCCAGCAGCTTAGGACAGCTACCTATGAACACTGAAGCTTTCTTT
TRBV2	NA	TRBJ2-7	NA	CASSRSDGYEQYF	TGTGCCAGCAGTCGGAGTGACGGGTACGAGCAGTACTTC
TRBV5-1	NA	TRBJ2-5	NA	CASSPKSGETQYF	TGCGCCAGCAGCCCAAAGTCAGGGGAGACCCAGTACTTC
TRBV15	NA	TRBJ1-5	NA	CATSRVGVDQPQHF	TGTGCCACCAGCAGAGTTGGGGTGGATCAGCCCCAGCATTTT
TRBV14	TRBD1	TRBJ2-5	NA	CASSPTGSVWETQYF	TGTGCCAGCAGCCCGACAGGGTCGGTTTGGGAGACCCAGTACTTC
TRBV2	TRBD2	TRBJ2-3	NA	CAIPPSGRETDTQYF	TGTGCCATCCCCCCTAGCGGGAGGGAGACAGATACGCAGTATTTT
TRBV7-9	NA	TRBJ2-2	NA	CASSNWDRSTGELFF	TGTGCCAGCAGCAATTGGGACCGATCCACCGGGGAGCTGTTTTTT
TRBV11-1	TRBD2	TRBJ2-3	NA	CASSRGLAGGYVNTQYF	TGTGCCAGCAGCCGAGGACTAGCGGGAGGGTACGTCAATACGCAGTATTTT
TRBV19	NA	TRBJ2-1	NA	CASRGAENYNEQFF	TGTGCCAGTAGGGGAGCGGAGAACTACAATGAGCAGTTCTTC
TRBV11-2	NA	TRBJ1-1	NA	CASEQGPYTEAFF	TGTGCCAGCGAACAGGGACCTTACACTGAAGCTTTCTTT
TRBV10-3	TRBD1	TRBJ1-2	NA	CAISEWTGSVGLNGYTF	TGTGCCATCAGTGAATGGACAGGGAGTGTTGGATTGAATGGCTACACCTTC
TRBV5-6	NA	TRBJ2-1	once	CASSLDFDSYNEQFF	TGTGCCAGCAGCTTGGACTTCGACTCCTACAATGAGCAGTTCTTC
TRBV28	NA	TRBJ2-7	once	CASSRATYEQYF	TGTGCCAGCAGTCGGGCGACCTACGAGCAGTACTTC
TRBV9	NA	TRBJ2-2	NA	CASSSRPGELFF	TGTGCCAGCAGCTCCCGACCCGGGGAGCTGTTTTTT
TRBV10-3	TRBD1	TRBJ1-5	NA	CAISEGQVGQPQHF	TGTGCCATCAGTGAGGGACAGGTCGGTCAGCCCCAGCATTTT
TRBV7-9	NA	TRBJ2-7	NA	CASSFRAIGSYEQYF	TGTGCCAGCAGCTTTCGTGCTATAGGATCCTACGAGCAGTACTTC
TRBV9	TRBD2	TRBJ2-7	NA	CASSVEASGTYEQYF	TGTGCCAGCAGCGTAGAGGCTAGCGGGACGTACGAGCAGTACTTC
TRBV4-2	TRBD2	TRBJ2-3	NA	CASSQGLAGGGTDTQYF	TGTGCCAGCAGCCAAGGACTAGCGGGAGGGGGGACAGATACGCAGTATTTT
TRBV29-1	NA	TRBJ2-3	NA	CSVSTGRGYTQYF	TGCAGCGTTTCGACAGGGAGGGGATATACGCAGTATTTT
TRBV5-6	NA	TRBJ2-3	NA	CASSVAGTDTQYF	TGTGCCAGCAGCGTAGCAGGCACAGATACGCAGTATTTT
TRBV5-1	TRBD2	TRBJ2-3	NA	CASRGGVSTDTQYF	TGCGCCAGCAGGGGAGGGGTTAGCACAGATACGCAGTATTTT
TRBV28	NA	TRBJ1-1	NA	CASRPWQGRNTEAFF	TGTGCCAGCAGACCCTGGCAGGGGAGGAACACTGAAGCTTTCTTT
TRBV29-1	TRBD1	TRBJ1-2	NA	CSVGDRGEGYTF	TGCAGCGTGGGGGACAGGGGTGAAGGCTACACCTTC
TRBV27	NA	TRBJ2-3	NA	CASRQGLVPPTQYF	TGTGCCAGCAGGCAGGGACTCGTCCCGCCTACGCAGTATTTT
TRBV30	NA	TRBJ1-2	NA	CAWTATNYGYTF	TGTGCCTGGACGGCCACTAACTATGGCTACACCTTC
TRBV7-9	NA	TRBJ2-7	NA	CASSLGLTDSF	TGTGCCAGCAGCTTGGGACTTACCGATTCGTTC
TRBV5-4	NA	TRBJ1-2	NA	CASSLSPPARNYGYTF	TGTGCCAGCAGCTTGTCGCCTCCGGCCCGGAACTATGGCTACACCTTC
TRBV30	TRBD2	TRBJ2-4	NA	CAWTNRGGRAKNIQYF	TGTGCCTGGACCAACCGGGGGGGGCGAGCCAAAAACATTCAGTACTTC
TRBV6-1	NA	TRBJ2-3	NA	CASTPLTDTQYF	TGTGCCAGCACCCCACTAACAGATACGCAGTATTTT
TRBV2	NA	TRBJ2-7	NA	CASSTGALEQYF	TGTGCCAGCAGTACGGGGGCTCTCGAGCAGTACTTC
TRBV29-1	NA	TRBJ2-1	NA	CSAWVSNNEQFF	TGCAGCGCCTGGGTCAGCAACAATGAGCAGTTCTTC
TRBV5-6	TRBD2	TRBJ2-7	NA	CASSNSLADPWFYEQYF	TGTGCCAGCAGCAACTCGCTAGCGGACCCCTGGTTTTACGAGCAGTACTTC
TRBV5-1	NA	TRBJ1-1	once	CASSLTENTEAFF	TGCGCCAGCAGCTTGACAGAAAACACTGAAGCTTTCTTT
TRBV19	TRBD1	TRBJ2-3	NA	CVSSLFRGLRTDTQYF	TGTGTCAGTAGTCTATTCAGGGGGCTTCGCACAGATACGCAGTATTTT
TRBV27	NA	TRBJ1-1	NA	CASSLSRVNTEAFF	TGTGCCAGCAGTTTGTCCAGGGTCAACACTGAAGCTTTCTTT
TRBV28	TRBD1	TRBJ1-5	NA	CASSLPGQVVNQPQHF	TGTGCCAGCAGTTTACCGGGACAGGTTGTTAATCAGCCCCAGCATTTT
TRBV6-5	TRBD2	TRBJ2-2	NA	CASTPSGRLGGELFF	TGTGCCAGCACCCCTAGCGGGAGATTAGGCGGGGAGCTGTTTTTT
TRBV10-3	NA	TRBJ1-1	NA	CAISESTKGPAATSEAFF	TGTGCCATCAGTGAGTCTACGAAGGGGCCGGCCGCCACTTCTGAAGCTTTCTTT
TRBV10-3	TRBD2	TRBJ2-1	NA	CAISEGPAGGHNEQFF	TGTGCCATCAGTGAAGGGCCAGCGGGAGGGCACAATGAGCAGTTCTTC
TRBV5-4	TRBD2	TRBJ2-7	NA	CASSLPREGSYEQYF	TGTGCCAGCAGCCTACCGCGGGAGGGGTCCTACGAGCAGTACTTC
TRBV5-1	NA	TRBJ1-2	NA	CASSLGGYTFGYGYTF	TGCGCCAGCAGCTTGGGGGGTTATACTTTTGGCTATGGCTACACCTTC
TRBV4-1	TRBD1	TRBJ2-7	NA	CASSQEGTGGREQYF	TGCGCCAGCAGCCAAGAAGGGACAGGGGGGCGCGAGCAGTACTTC
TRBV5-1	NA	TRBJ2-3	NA	CASSLDRPSTDTQYF	TGCGCCAGCAGCTTGGACAGACCTAGCACAGATACGCAGTATTTT
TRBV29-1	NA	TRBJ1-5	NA	CSVAGEQNAPQHF	TGCAGCGTTGCCGGGGAGCAGAATGCACCCCAGCATTTT
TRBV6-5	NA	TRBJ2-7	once	CASSAIKSYEQYF	TGTGCCAGCAGTGCCATCAAGTCCTACGAGCAGTACTTC
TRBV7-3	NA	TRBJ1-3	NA	CASSLFLPSSGNTIYF	TGTGCCAGCAGCTTATTCCTTCCCTCATCTGGAAACACCATATATTTT